This T cell receptor beta chain stems from a study of cytomegalovirus exposure and HLA in healthy donors. Findings and caveats of the study: In vitro experiments confirmed that a few CMV-associated chains were specific for CMV antigens. In a later analysis, V- and J-gene trimming of beta chains associated with a DCLRE1C missense variant, replicated independently.

The V end lost 10 bases, the J end lost 5 bases, and 21 bases lay between the germline ends. Germline-derived CDR1 and CDR2 are LNHDA and SQIVND (reference sequence). The CDR3 extends over 15 amino acids. Both 60 Vbeta primers and 13 Jbeta primers went into the PCR. Using immunoSEQ multiplex PCR, the repertoire was profiled, and TCRdb retains in-frame clones only, with some absent. The sample lists roughly 150,000 clones; 76% were seen once. Regarding this clone: Its antigen is as yet unknown.

This chain links TRBV19 with TRBJ1-5, with D possibly being TRBD1 (5 bases). The sequenced sample was PBMCs. The sequence was collected from a woman between 40 and 50 years old in good health and CMV-seronegative. Here the CDR3 reads CATRGLASYHQPQHF. The CDR3 nucleotides are TGTGCCACCCGGGGACTAGCGTCATATCATCAGCCCCAGCATTTT.